What follows are 28 T cell receptor beta chains derived from one specimen sequenced in a study of OX40 agonist ivuxolimab in advanced cancers. The assay was immunoSEQ multiplex PCR, and TCRdb's table has in-frame clones only and misses some. The sample has 40,000 to 65,000 clones; roughly 84% are singletons. Sequenced here: CD4+ or CD8+ T cells sorted from blood, sampled in a trial of the OX40 agonist ivuxolimab. The origin of the receptors is an adult with an advanced solid tumor such as melanoma, head and neck, liver or kidney cancer.

The rearrangement links TRBV7-2 to TRBJ2-1, with 10 positions matching TRBD1. CDR1 is SGHTA, CDR2 FQGNSA, per germline. V lost 6 bases to trimming and J lost 5 bases; unmatched junction nucleotides: 4. CDR3 size: 14 residues. CDR3 loop: CASRQGQGNNEQFF. The CDR3 region has the DNA TGTGCCAGCAGACAGGGACAGGGGAACAATGAGCAGTTCTTC.

The V gene is TRBV11-3, the J gene TRBJ2-4; weak D call: TRBD2 (6 bases). V lost 5 bases and J lost 0, with 11 bases in between. This CDR3 is built from 15 residues. The germline V gene encodes CDR1 SGHNT and CDR2 YENEEA. The CDR3 DNA is TGTGCCAGCAGCGCGCGGGGACTAGCCAAAAACATTCAGTACTTC. This translates into CASSARGLAKNIQYF.

This clone was counted a few times. This sequence joins TRBV5-1 and TRBJ2-7; D unresolved. Trimming cost V 6 bases and J 2 bases, with 21 bases left between them. Germline lookup yields CDR1 SGHRS and CDR2 YFSETQ. The CDR3 has 16 amino acids. The CDR3 DNA follows: TGCGCCAGCACCCTGGAGCCGGAGATACTAACCTACGAGCAGTACTTC. Protein product: CASTLEPEILTYEQYF. Using reference TRBV5-1 and TRBJ2-7 for the parts outside the CDR3, the full variable domain is KAGVTQTPRYLIKTRGQQVTLSCSPISGHRSVSWYQQTPGQGLQFLFEYFSETQRNKGNFPGRFSGRQFSNSRSEMNVSTLELGDSALYLCASTLEPEILTYEQYFGPGTRLTVT.

On this clone: Sequence at one end of the junction differs from germline and may be a read error. Other nucleotide sequences in the sample specify the same CDR3. The rearrangement joins TRBV28 to TRBJ1-2; D is ambiguous. Germline V lookup: CDR1 MDHEN, CDR2 SYDVKM. The CDR3 runs 15 residues. CDR3 DNA sequence: TGTGCCAGCAGTCCACCGGGCCGGCATAACTATGGTTACACCTTC. It codes for CASSPPGRHNYGYTF.

The rearrangement uses TRBV27 and TRBJ2-3, with a weak D call TRBD1 (5 bases). Germline values: CDR1 MNHEY, CDR2 SMNVEV (reference sequence). The V and J ends lost 9 bases and 1 base respectively, with 20 bases between them. The CDR3 spans 16 residues. CDR3 sequence reads: CASQGLGLLRTDTQYF. The CDR3 coding sequence is TGTGCCAGTCAAGGCCTGGGGCTACTACGCACAGATACGCAGTATTTT.

V is TRBV10-3 and J is TRBJ2-3; TRBD2 agrees at 8 bases. CDR1 ENHRY and CDR2 SYGVKD come from the germline V gene. Trimming cost V 4 bases and J 3 bases; bases outside gene matches: 9. This CDR3 spans 16 amino acids. The CDR3 reads CAISAGSGKRTDTQYF. Here the CDR3 DNA reads TGTGCCATCAGTGCAGGTAGCGGGAAAAGGACAGATACGCAGTATTTT.

V usage is TRBV29-1 and J usage is TRBJ1-3; D unresolved. CDR1 is SQVTM, CDR2 ANQGSEA, per germline. The CDR3 totals 13 residues. Trimming left V 3 bases short and J 0 bases short, with 6 bases between. The DNA of the CDR3 is TGCAGCGTTGACCCAGGCTCTGGAAACACCATATATTTT. Translating gives CSVDPGSGNTIYF.

The CDR3: CASSIGQYYGYTF. The CDR3, as DNA: TGTGCCAGTAGTATCGGCCAGTACTATGGCTACACCTTC. The V call is TRBV19, the J call TRBJ1-2; no firm D call. The CDR3 has 13 residues. The V end lost 3 bases, the J end lost 3 bases, and 8 bases lay between the germline ends. Germline assignment: CDR1 LNHDA and CDR2 SQIVND (reference sequence).

The chain employs TRBV7-3 and TRBJ2-5, with D unresolved. CDR1 and CDR2 (germline): SGHTA, FQGTGA. Trimming shortened V by 3 bases and J by 0 bases, and 8 bases separated the two germline ends. This CDR3 contains 14 residues. The CDR3 protein is CASSLEPYQETQYF. In DNA, the CDR3 is TGTGCCAGCAGCTTGGAACCGTACCAAGAGACCCAGTACTTC.

This chain links TRBV5-1 with TRBJ2-3; the match to TRBD2 covers 11 bases. The CDR3 loop spans 17 amino acids. Germline V gene data show CDR1 as SGHRS and CDR2 as YFSETQ. Trimming cost V 4 bases and J 1 base; bases outside gene matches: 8. The CDR3 region is CASSAMTSGTGTDTQYF. The CDR3 coding sequence is TGCGCCAGCAGCGCGATGACTAGCGGGACGGGCACAGATACGCAGTATTTT.

The CDR3 protein is CASSLVPRLAGEETQYF. The CDR3 region has the DNA TGTGCCAGCAGTTTGGTCCCCCGACTAGCGGGAGAAGAGACCCAGTACTTC. This chain links TRBV27 with TRBJ2-5, with TRBD2 identical over 12 bases. In germline, CDR1 is MNHEY, CDR2 SMNVEV (reference sequence). The CDR3 runs 17 residues. J gave up 3 bases and V 3 bases, and 8 bases lay outside the gene matches.

V usage is TRBV11-2 and J usage is TRBJ2-3; 10 bases are a match to TRBD2. V trimming: 5 bases; J trimming: 4 bases; junction bases outside the gene matches: 12. The CDR3 extends over 17 amino acids. Germline CDR1 is SGHAT and CDR2 is FQNNGV. The CDR3 reads CASSRNRGTSASDTQYF. DNA of the CDR3: TGTGCCAGCAGCCGAAATCGTGGGACTAGCGCCTCAGATACGCAGTATTTT. The full variable domain, in which reference TRBV11-2 and TRBJ2-3 provide the parts outside the CDR3, is EAGVAQSPRYKIIEKRQSVAFWCNPISGHATLYWYQQILGQGPKLLIQFQNNGVVDDSQLPKDRFSAERLKGVDSTLKIQPAKLEDSAVYLCASSRNRGTSASDTQYFGPGTRLTVL.

This clone was picked up a small number of times. The CDR3 DNA reads TGCAGCGTTGGACTGAGCAATCAGCCCCAGCATTTT. It is translated as CSVGLSNQPQHF. This chain uses TRBV29-1 with TRBJ1-5, with D hard to call. The germline gives CDR1 SQVTM, CDR2 ANQGSEA. V was clipped by 4 bases and J by 1 base, with 5 bases between them. CDR3 length: 12 residues. The variable domain in full, with the rest retrieved from reference TRBV29-1 and TRBJ1-5, is SAVISQKPSRDICQRGTSLTIQCQVDSQVTMMFWYRQQPGQSLTLIATANQGSEATYESGFVIDKFPISRPNLTFSTLTVSNMSPEDSSIYLCSVGLSNQPQHFGDGTRLSIL.

This chain links TRBV5-6 with TRBJ1-2; D possibly corresponds to TRBD1 (5 bases). The CDR3 extends over 13 amino acids. CDR1 and CDR2 from the germline V gene are SGHDT and YYEEEE. V lost 4 bases to trimming and J lost 2 bases, with 9 bases between them. The CDR3 reads CASSLGRNYGYTF. The CDR3 DNA is TGTGCCAGCAGCCTGGGACGGAACTATGGCTACACCTTC.

This sequence joins TRBV5-4 and TRBJ1-3; the match to TRBD1 covers 8 bases. The germline V gene encodes CDR1 SGHNT and CDR2 YYREEE (reference sequence). This CDR3 contains 18 residues. V gave up 2 bases and J gave up 3 bases; unmatched junction bases: 13. CDR3 region: CASSLPGQGVEFGNTIYF. CDR3 nucleotides: TGTGCCAGCAGCTTACCAGGACAGGGCGTCGAGTTTGGAAACACCATATATTTT.

V and J are TRBV7-2 and TRBJ2-7; D unresolved. Trimming left V 0 bases short and J 4 bases short, with 4 bases between. The CDR3 spans 12 residues. The germline V gene encodes CDR1 SGHTA and CDR2 FQGNSA. CDR3 DNA: TGTGCCAGCAGCTTAGCACGGTACGAGCAGTACTTC. Translation: CASSLARYEQYF.

A remark on this clone: The sample has other DNA sequences that encode this CDR3 too. CDR3: CASSQNTGISGEQYF. CDR3 sequence (DNA): TGCGCCAGCAGTCAGAATACAGGGATTTCGGGGGAGCAGTACTTC. The chain has TRBV5-1 and TRBJ2-7; perhaps TRBD1 as D (6 bases). CDR3 length equals 15 residues. Germline lookup yields CDR1 SGHRS and CDR2 YFSETQ. Trimming stripped 5 bases from V and 7 bases from J, with 22 bases between.

V gene TRBV5-1 combines with J gene TRBJ2-1, with D hard to call. The CDR3 is 13 residues long. CDR1 SGHRS and CDR2 YFSETQ come from the germline V gene. V was shortened by 5 bases and J by 9 bases, with 15 bases between the two germline ends. The DNA of the CDR3 is TGCGCCAGCAGTCCCACCCGAGGCGGTGAGCAGTTCTTC. Amino acid sequence: CASSPTRGGEQFF.

This chain connects TRBV19 to TRBJ1-5; no clear D. The CDR3 loop spans 12 amino acids. CDR1 and CDR2 (germline): LNHDA, SQIVND (reference sequence). V dropped 6 bases and J dropped 0 bases, with 3 bases sitting between them. The CDR3 sequence: CASRDSNQPQHF. CDR3 DNA: TGTGCCAGTAGGGATAGCAATCAGCCCCAGCATTTT.

The chain has TRBV7-2 and TRBJ2-1; D is possibly TRBD2 (5 bases). CDR3 length: 12 amino acids. The V gene's germline CDR1 is SGHTA and CDR2 FQGNSA. Trimming removed 4 bases at V and 9 bases at J, with 10 bases between. The CDR3 nucleotides are TGTGCCAGCAGCTATAGCCGGGGTGAGCAGTTCTTC. This sequence encodes CASSYSRGEQFF.

This clone was counted only a few times. This chain connects TRBV5-6 to TRBJ2-3; the match to TRBD1 covers 11 bases. The germline V gene has CDR1 SGHDT and CDR2 YYEEEE. Trimming took 2 bases from V and 4 from J; bases not matched to a gene: 6. The CDR3 runs to 16 residues. The CDR3 DNA reads TGTGCCAGCAGCTTTCTGGACAGGGGGCGACCAGATACGCAGTATTTT. This translates into CASSFLDRGRPDTQYF.

The V and J genes are TRBV27 and TRBJ1-1, with a weak D call TRBD1 (5 bases). This CDR3 has 14 amino acids. Germline lookup yields CDR1 MNHEY and CDR2 SMNVEV (reference sequence). V dropped 0 bases and J dropped 6 bases, with 11 bases sitting between them. The CDR3: CASSLSIQVAEAFF. The DNA for the CDR3 is TGTGCCAGCAGTTTATCGATACAGGTTGCTGAAGCTTTCTTT.

The J gene is TRBJ1-2, the V gene TRBV28; TRBD1 is a possible D gene (5 bases). This CDR3 contains 14 residues. V was clipped by 2 bases and J by 12 bases, with 19 bases between them. CDR1 is MDHEN, CDR2 SYDVKM, per germline. Here the CDR3 reads CASSLTGTYSPNTF. The CDR3, as DNA: TGTGCCAGCAGTTTAACCGGGACCTACTCTCCCAACACCTTC.

V and J are TRBV11-2 and TRBJ1-4, with D unclear. Germline V gene data show CDR1 as SGHAT and CDR2 as FQNNGV. V was pared by 2 bases and J by 0 bases, with 10 bases between. The CDR3 loop spans 16 amino acids. The CDR3 loop is CASSLMRGATNEKLFF. The CDR3 nucleotides read TGTGCCAGCAGCTTAATGCGGGGAGCAACTAATGAAAAACTGTTTTTT.

The chain recombines TRBV6-6 with TRBJ1-1; TRBD1 matches 10 bases. V gave up 7 bases and J gave up 11 bases; unmatched junction bases: 10. CDR3 size: 13 residues. CDR1 is MNHNY, CDR2 SVGAGI, per germline (reference sequence). CDR3 residues: CASKGQGVVVAFF. CDR3 DNA: TGTGCCAGCAAAGGACAGGGGGTAGTTGTGGCTTTCTTT.

This chain uses TRBV27 with TRBJ2-1; D uncertain. This CDR3 has 13 residues. Germline V gene sequence: CDR1 MNHEY, CDR2 SMNVEV (reference sequence). V lost 5 bases, J lost 8 bases, and 13 bases lay in between. The CDR3 protein is CASSDPGYHEQFF. The CDR3 DNA reads as TGTGCCAGCAGTGATCCTGGTTATCATGAGCAGTTCTTC.

The chain joins TRBV25-1 to TRBJ1-2; D call uncertain. CDR1 is MGHDK and CDR2 is SYGVNS in the germline V gene. CDR3 length: 17 amino acids. Trimming removed 4 bases from V and 2 bases from J, with 20 bases in between. The CDR3 spells CASSADGVSTINYGYTF. The CDR3 bases are TGTGCCAGCAGTGCGGACGGAGTCTCGACCATAAACTATGGCTACACCTTC.

This clone was observed a single time. J is TRBJ2-5 and V is TRBV28; 7 bases map to TRBD2. Looked up from germline, CDR1 is MDHEN and CDR2 is SYDVKM. CDR3 length equals 15 residues. J gave up 5 bases and V 7 bases, and 13 bases lay outside the gene matches. CDR3 in amino acids: CASTPGTGGVETQYF. CDR3 sequence (DNA): TGTGCCAGCACCCCGGGAACGGGAGGCGTGGAGACCCAGTACTTC.